This entry concerns a single T cell receptor beta chain. How the authors handled the data: Reference gene primer amplification gave estimated nucleated cell counts. Sequencing used immunoSEQ multiplex PCR; TCRdb keeps in-frame clones, though not all of them. That table gives V, J and clone size, and the DNA gave D and trimming. The data contain 200,000 to 250,000 clones, around 84% of them seen just once; the ten biggest clones take up about 4.1%. This sample was included in a study of blood T cell repertoires in COVID-19. The J segment lost 8 bases and the V segment lost 0 bases, leaving 7 bases of the junction unmatched. CDR3 length equals 15 residues. Germline assignment: CDR1 MNHNY and CDR2 SVGAGI (reference sequence).

The chain uses TRBV6-6 and TRBJ2-1, with 7 bases identical to TRBD1. Material: peripheral blood. The clonotype originates from a man aged 45 to 65 with acute or convalescent COVID-19. The CDR3 loop reads CASSYSEQGIHEQFF. The CDR3, as DNA: TGTGCCAGCAGTTACTCGGAACAGGGGATTCATGAGCAGTTCTTC.